Presented here are 25 T cell receptor beta chains from one specimen sequenced in a study of blood T cell dynamics during melanoma immunotherapy. Sequenced by immunoSEQ multiplex PCR; TCRdb stores in-frame clones only, minus some. This table has 10,000 or so clones, about 88% appearing once. Time point of the sample: pre-treatment baseline. The sample in question was blood, obtained from a patient treated with checkpoint blockade. The receptors originated from a human donor with melanoma.

This chain uses TRBV10-3 with TRBJ1-5; possible D gene TRBD1, 5 bases. CDR3 length: 13 amino acids. The V gene's germline CDR1 is ENHRY and CDR2 SYGVKD. The V gene lost 7 bases and the J gene lost 4 bases, with 11 bases spanning the gap. The CDR3 loop reads CAINDSPNQPQHF. CDR3 DNA: TGTGCCATCAATGACAGTCCTAATCAGCCCCAGCATTTT.

V is TRBV25-1 and J is TRBJ2-2, with D unresolved. This CDR3 is built from 12 residues. V dropped 5 bases and J dropped 4 bases, with 5 bases sitting between them. Germline CDR1 MGHDK, CDR2 SYGVNS. The CDR3 region has the DNA TGTGCCAGCAGTCAGCTCACCGGGGAGCTGTTTTTT. Amino acid sequence: CASSQLTGELFF.

The J gene is TRBJ2-7, the V gene TRBV11-2; 8 nucleotides match TRBD2. V was pared by 4 bases and J by 4 bases, with 3 bases of the junction left unmatched. Looked up from germline, CDR1 is SGHAT and CDR2 is FQNNGV. The CDR3 spans 13 residues. The DNA of the CDR3 is TGTGCCAGCAGCTCGGGAGGGGCTTACGAGCAGTACGTC. This translates into CASSSGGAYEQYV.

V and J are TRBV30 and TRBJ2-5, with D unresolved. CDR3 length: 11 residues. The germline CDR1 and CDR2 sequences are GTSNPN and SVGIG (reference sequence). Trimming took off 3 bases at V and 1 base at J, with 3 bases between the two ends. The CDR3 is CAWSIQETQYF. CDR3 nucleotide sequence: TGTGCCTGGAGCATCCAAGAGACCCAGTACTTC.

J is TRBJ2-2 and V is TRBV2; 9 bases match TRBD2. Germline assignment: CDR1 SNHLY and CDR2 FYNNEI. Trimming took 5 bases from V and 0 from J; bases not matched to a gene: 4. The length of the CDR3 is 16 residues. CDR3 protein: CASSRTSAANTGELFF. The CDR3 nucleotides are TGTGCCAGCAGTAGGACTAGCGCGGCGAACACCGGGGAGCTGTTTTTT.

The chain links TRBV13 to TRBJ1-3; 10 bases are a match to TRBD1. The CDR3 is 20 residues long. The germline gives CDR1 PRHDT, CDR2 FYEKMQ (reference sequence). V shed 5 bases, J shed 2 bases, and the junction held 18 bases outside the gene matches. The CDR3 DNA reads TGTGCCAGCAGCCCGACCGGGACAGGGGCTTGGGAGGGAACTGGAAACACCATATATTTT. Protein: CASSPTGTGAWEGTGNTIYF. The whole variable domain, remainder taken from reference TRBV13 and TRBJ1-3, is AAGVIQSPRHLIKEKRETATLKCYPIPRHDTVYWYQQGPGQDPQFLISFYEKMQSDKGSIPDRFSAQQFSDYHSELNMSSLELGDSALYFCASSPTGTGAWEGTGNTIYFGEGSWLTVV.

This chain connects TRBV5-6 to TRBJ2-7, with D perhaps being TRBD1 or TRBD2 (8 bases each). Germline CDR1 is SGHDT and CDR2 is YYEEEE. The V gene lost 3 bases and the J gene lost 3 bases, with 19 bases spanning the gap. This CDR3 spans 16 amino acids. The CDR3 DNA reads TGTGCCAGCAGCTGGAAGCGGGGGACAGGCGTCTACGAGCAGTACTTC. This codes for CASSWKRGTGVYEQYF. The variable domain in full, with the rest retrieved from reference TRBV5-6 and TRBJ2-7, is DAGVTQSPTHLIKTRGQQVTLRCSPKSGHDTVSWYQQALGQGPQFIFQYYEEEERQRGNFPDRFSGHQFPNYSSELNVNALLLGDSALYLCASSWKRGTGVYEQYFGPGTRLTVT.

The chain has TRBV5-6 and TRBJ2-5; unclear D gene. With 1 base removed from V and 3 bases from J, the gap between germline ends came to 22 bases. This CDR3 comprises 18 residues. Germline-derived CDR1 and CDR2 are SGHDT and YYEEEE. The CDR3 protein is CASSLLVSLSSGEETQYF. The CDR3 nucleotides are TGTGCCAGCAGCTTGTTAGTCTCGCTGTCATCTGGGGAAGAGACCCAGTACTTC.

This clone showed up just once. V and J are TRBV6-5 and TRBJ1-5; 8 nucleotides align to TRBD1. Germline values: CDR1 MNHEY, CDR2 SVGAGI. The CDR3 loop spans 14 amino acids. V lost 5 bases to trimming and J lost 7 bases; unmatched junction nucleotides: 7. The CDR3 bases are TGTGCCAGCAGTGGCGCAGGGGGCAGACAGCCCCAGCATTTT. It specifies CASSGAGGRQPQHF.

The chain's CDR3 is CASSHGTRSYEQYV. For the CDR3, the DNA is TGTGCCAGCAGCCACGGGACTAGGTCCTACGAGCAGTACGTC. V is TRBV14 and J is TRBJ2-7; TRBD2 matches 8 bases. The CDR3 has 14 residues. Germline V gene lookup returns CDR1 SGHDN and CDR2 FVKESK. V trimming: 3 bases; J trimming: 1 base; junction bases outside the gene matches: 2.

The V call is TRBV2, the J call TRBJ2-5; unclear D gene. Trimming shortened V by 7 bases and J by 5 bases, and 5 bases separated the two germline ends. CDR1 and CDR2 from the germline V gene are SNHLY and FYNNEI. This CDR3 is 10 amino acids long. The DNA for the CDR3 is TGTGCCAGCACCCTCGAGACCCAGTACTTC. It specifies CASTLETQYF. Together with reference TRBV2 and TRBJ2-5, the CDR3 gives the full variable domain: EPEVTQTPSHQVTQMGQEVILRCVPISNHLYFYWYRQILGQKVEFLVSFYNNEISEKSEIFDDQFSVERPDGSNFTLKIRSTKLEDSAMYFCASTLETQYFGPGTRLLVL.

This clone appeared once. The CDR3 DNA is TGTGCCAGCAGTGAAGATTCTGGGGCCAACGTCCTGACTTTC. Protein: CASSEDSGANVLTF. The chain links TRBV2 to TRBJ2-6, with no clear D. Germline assignment: CDR1 SNHLY and CDR2 FYNNEI. The CDR3 runs to 14 residues. V shed 1 base and J shed 1 base, with 2 bases lying between them.

CDR3 protein: CASSFLTGPGEETQYF. In DNA, the CDR3 is TGCGCCAGCAGCTTCCTTACCGGGCCGGGGGAAGAGACCCAGTACTTC. The rearrangement uses TRBV5-1 and TRBJ2-5, with D perhaps matching TRBD2 (6 bases). Per the germline V gene, CDR1 is SGHRS and CDR2 is YFSETQ. The V and J ends lost 2 bases and 3 bases respectively, with 17 bases between them. This CDR3 contains 16 residues. Full variable domain (missing parts from reference TRBV5-1 and TRBJ2-5): KAGVTQTPRYLIKTRGQQVTLSCSPISGHRSVSWYQQTPGQGLQFLFEYFSETQRNKGNFPGRFSGRQFSNSRSEMNVSTLELGDSALYLCASSFLTGPGEETQYFGPGTRLLVL.

The chain carries TRBV5-4 and TRBJ2-3; possibly TRBD1 for D (5 bases). CDR1 and CDR2 (germline): SGHNT, YYREEE (reference sequence). Trimming left V 2 bases short and J 1 base short, with 11 bases between. The CDR3 runs to 15 residues. The CDR3 DNA is TGTGCCAGCAGCTTTTGGGGCGGTGGCACAGATACGCAGTATTTT. Its protein product is CASSFWGGGTDTQYF.

The chain has TRBV23-1 and TRBJ1-3; 7 bases agree with TRBD1. TRBV23-1 is sorted into the ORF group, with uncertain function. J lost 0 bases, V lost 6 bases, and 11 bases had no gene match. The CDR3 covers 17 residues. CDR3 protein: CASSQPGQRVSGNTIYF. As DNA, the CDR3 is TGCGCCAGCAGCCAGCCGGGACAGAGAGTCTCTGGAAACACCATATATTTT.

The chain combines TRBV2 with TRBJ2-7, with 7 bases lining up with TRBD2. CDR1 is SNHLY and CDR2 is FYNNEI in the germline V gene. The CDR3 is 13 residues long. Trimming at V came to 7 bases and at J to 0 bases, leaving 3 bases not matched to a gene. Written as DNA, the CDR3 is TGTGCCAGCACGGGAGGACTCTCCTACGAGCAGTACTTC. The encoded protein is CASTGGLSYEQYF.

The genes are TRBV4-1 and TRBJ1-1; D is perhaps TRBD1 (6 bases). The germline V and J ends were trimmed by 0 bases and 5 bases, with 16 bases remaining between them. Germline assignment: CDR1 MGHRA and CDR2 YSYEKL. This CDR3 region has 16 residues. CDR3 loop: CASSQDWDIRGTEAFF. The CDR3 DNA is TGCGCCAGCAGCCAAGATTGGGACATAAGGGGGACTGAAGCTTTCTTT.

The J gene is TRBJ2-1, the V gene TRBV9, with 9 bases lining up with TRBD2. With 0 bases clipped from V and 10 bases from J, the junction kept 11 bases outside the gene matches. CDR3 length: 16 residues. Germline V gene lookup returns CDR1 SGDLS and CDR2 YYNGEE. The CDR3 sequence is CASSVGPLAGVGEQFF. In DNA form, the CDR3 reads TGTGCCAGCAGCGTAGGGCCGTTAGCGGGAGTCGGAGAGCAGTTCTTC.

This rearrangement joins TRBV18 to TRBJ1-3; D possibly corresponds to TRBD1 (6 bases). The CDR3 is 15 amino acids. V was trimmed by 3 bases and J by 2 bases, leaving 11 bases between them. CDR1 is KGHSH and CDR2 is LQKENI in the germline V gene. DNA for the CDR3: TGTGCCAGCTCACCGGACAGCCACCCTGGAAACACCATATATTTT. Its translation is CASSPDSHPGNTIYF.

This chain uses TRBV5-1 with TRBJ1-1; D gene unclear. The V end lost 1 base, the J end lost 2 bases, and 9 bases lay between the germline ends. The CDR3 contains 14 residues. CDR1 is SGHRS, CDR2 YFSETQ, per germline. The CDR3 sequence: CASSLRPENTEAFF. Here the CDR3 DNA reads TGCGCCAGCAGCTTGAGACCCGAAAACACTGAAGCTTTCTTT.

V is TRBV5-1 and J is TRBJ2-7; D uncertain. CDR1 is SGHRS and CDR2 is YFSETQ in the germline V gene. The CDR3 runs to 14 residues. Trimming removed 0 bases at V and 1 base at J, with 8 bases between. CDR3 region: CASSLAGSSYEQYF. The CDR3 coding sequence is TGCGCCAGCAGCTTGGCCGGAAGTTCCTACGAGCAGTACTTC.

The sample holds one count of this clone. This chain uses TRBV11-2 with TRBJ2-2; D is ambiguous. Trimming removed 5 bases at V and 7 bases at J, with 11 bases between. Germline values: CDR1 SGHAT, CDR2 FQNNGV. The CDR3 contains 13 residues. CDR3 bases: TGTGCCAGCAGCCCCCGGACCCTCGGGGAGCTGTTTTTT. It yields the protein CASSPRTLGELFF.

The chain employs TRBV28 and TRBJ2-5; no clear D gene. Germline V gene data show CDR1 as MDHEN and CDR2 as SYDVKM. The CDR3 is 11 residues long. Trimming shortened V by 5 bases and J by 2 bases, and 3 bases separated the two germline ends. The CDR3 protein is CASSKQETQYF. The CDR3 region has the DNA TGTGCCAGCAGTAAACAAGAGACCCAGTACTTC.

The rearrangement uses TRBV5-4 and TRBJ1-6, with 7 bases lining up with TRBD1. CDR1 and CDR2 (germline): SGHNT, YYREEE (reference sequence). CDR3 length: 15 residues. J lost 9 bases, V lost 4 bases, and 10 bases had no gene match. Here the CDR3 reads CASSPRTGEPSPLHF. The DNA for the CDR3 is TGTGCCAGCAGCCCGAGGACAGGAGAGCCTTCACCCCTCCACTTT.

The count of this clone is one. The genes are TRBV2 and TRBJ2-5, with 13 bases identical to TRBD2. Unmatched junction bases numbered 6, after V lost 4 bases and J lost 4 bases. The V gene's germline CDR1 is SNHLY and CDR2 FYNNEI. The CDR3 is 16 residues long. In DNA, the CDR3 is TGTGCCAGCAGTGCCCAGCGGACTAGCGGGGGAGAGACCCAGTACTTC. This gives the protein CASSAQRTSGGETQYF.